The source of this T cell receptor beta chain is a study of T cell repertoires in cytomegalovirus infection. At the level of the study: Based on public TCR beta signatures, there were indications of CMV infection and of a matching HLA type.

This clonotype has a count of ten or more. In TCRdb, the reads were re-called with MiXCR into one record per CDR3 protein. The sample lists approximately 180,000 distinct CDR3 sequences, roughly a fifth occurring once. Germline CDR1 is MNHNS and CDR2 is SASEGT. V shed 3 bases and J 4 bases; nucleotides not matched to a gene: 12. The CDR3 is 18 residues long. Material for sequencing was PBMCs. The chain carries TRBV6-1 and TRBJ2-1, with TRBD2 matching 10 bases. This TCR came from a human donor in good health (CMV status not recorded). Some clones in this sample may be carry-over from other donors' samples. Here the CDR3 reads CASSDLFSASGGYNEQFF. The CDR3 DNA sequence: TGTGCCAGCAGTGATCTCTTTTCGGCTAGCGGGGGATACAATGAGCAGTTCTTC.